Sequencing of this TCR beta chain was carried out in a study of vaccination effects on CD4 cells after COVID-19. Profiling relied on immunoSEQ multiplex PCR, and the TCRdb table lists in-frame clones only, not all of them. The sample lists about 54,000 clones, around 75% seen once, with 2.4% in the top ten. This clone appeared a few times. Its target is not known. Peptide-pool stimulation followed by sequencing identified expanded antigen-specific CD4+ clonotypes in the ViraFEST assay. With more than 9 days of culture completed, CD4+ T cells were isolated. The receptor was isolated from a human donor who received a COVID-19 vaccine. Specimen: CD4+ T cells from PBMCs cultured with HCoV-229E spike peptides, collected before COVID-19 vaccination.

CDR3 sequence reads: CASSTQPNNEKLFF. DNA of the CDR3: TGTGCCAGCAGCACTCAACCCAATAATGAAAAACTGTTTTTT. The chain combines TRBV9 with TRBJ1-4, with D unclear. Per germline, CDR1 SGDLS and CDR2 YYNGEE. Trimming pared 4 bases from V and 4 bases from J, leaving 11 bases between. The length of the CDR3 is 14 residues.